The clone carrying this T cell receptor (beta chain) was observed a single time. Its antigen remains unidentified. Treatment here: 10-day PBMC culture with coronavirus spike peptide pools or control peptides (ViraFEST assay). These data originate in a study of vaccination and CD4 T cells after COVID-19. Cultured CD4+ T cell DNA underwent sequencing with the Oncomine TCR Beta short-read assay. TCRdb reprocessed the PCR reads with MiXCR, giving one entry per CDR3 protein. The sample yields under 15,000 distinct CDR3 sequences, roughly 74% seen once. The V segment lost 3 bases and the J segment 3 bases; nucleotides outside the gene matches: 6. The CDR3 loop spans 14 amino acids. In germline, CDR1 is DFQATT, CDR2 SNEGSKA (reference sequence).

The sample taken for sequencing was CD4+ T cells from blood, cultured in vitro. This clonotype was sampled from a human donor who had recovered from COVID-19. V usage is TRBV20-1 and J usage is TRBJ2-7, with 9 bases lining up with TRBD2. CDR3 coding DNA: TGCAGTGCTAGTCGGGCGGGAGGGATCTACGAGCAGTACTTC. Its translation is CSASRAGGIYEQYF.